The rows below give T cell receptor beta chains drawn from one sample of a study of T cell changes during pregnancy in multiple sclerosis. Using immunoSEQ multiplex PCR, the repertoire was profiled, and TCRdb retains in-frame clones only, with some absent. Altogether tens of thousands of clones are present, around nine tenths being singletons, with the ten largest covering 0.7%. The sample in question was CD4+ T cells from peripheral blood mononuclear cells, obtained before pregnancy. These receptors came from a female donor with multiple sclerosis, enrolled in a pregnancy study. Both conserved end residues are part of each CDR3. The D gene is left open where the match is weak. Size is omitted from some rows. Given values are once, few, many or a class for expanded clones.

j_gene,v_gene,d_gene,abundance,CDR3nt,CDR3aa
TRBJ1-2,TRBV19,TRBD1,-,TGTGCCAGTAGTAGGACAGGCGCTTATGGCTACACCTTC,CASSRTGAYGYTF
TRBJ1-2,TRBV27,-,-,TGTGCCAGCAGTTTCTCCGGGACACGTTATGGCTACACCTTC,CASSFSGTRYGYTF
TRBJ2-7,TRBV13,TRBD1,-,TGTGCCAGCAGCCCCCTGACAGGGAACGAGCAGTACTTC,CASSPLTGNEQYF
TRBJ2-4,TRBV5-7,-,-,TGTGCCAGCAGCTTGCCCTCGAGGGGGATTCTAGCCAAAAACATTCAGTACTTC,CASSLPSRGILAKNIQYF
TRBJ1-6,TRBV7-9,-,-,TGTGCCAGCAGCCCCGGTGGCCAGGGGAATTCACCCCTCCACTTT,CASSPGGQGNSPLHF
TRBJ2-1,TRBV7-8,TRBD2,-,TGTGCCAGCAGCTTAGGGTCTAGCGGGGGCTTTTCGAAGTTCTTC,CASSLGSSGGFSKFF
TRBJ1-1,TRBV14,-,once,TGTGCCAGCGGGCCCAGGAACACTGAAGCTTTCTTT,CASGPRNTEAFF
TRBJ2-3,TRBV6-5,TRBD1,-,TGTGCCAGCAGCTTTTACGGACAGGGAACAGATACGCAGTATTTT,CASSFYGQGTDTQYF
TRBJ1-3,TRBV18,-,-,TGTGCCAGCTCACCACGAGTAGCAGGGCTCGACGGAAACACCATATATTTT,CASSPRVAGLDGNTIYF
TRBJ1-4,TRBV7-9,-,-,TGTGCCAGCAGCTTAGTCCGGGGGGGGTCGGAAAAACTGTTTTTT,CASSLVRGGSEKLFF
TRBJ2-7,TRBV7-8,-,-,TGTGCCAGCAGCGCTAGGCCAGACCACGAGCAGTACTTC,CASSARPDHEQYF
TRBJ2-7,TRBV28,-,-,TGTGCCAGCAGCCGTTCCTACGAGCAGTACTTC,CASSRSYEQYF
TRBJ2-5,TRBV5-1,-,-,TGCGCCAGCAGCTTGGACAGGCCCGATGGGGAGACCCAGTACTTC,CASSLDRPDGETQYF
TRBJ1-1,TRBV2,-,-,TGTGCCAGCAGGAGGGCGGGCACTGAAGCTTTCTTT,CASRRAGTEAFF
TRBJ1-1,TRBV30,-,-,TGTGCCTGGGAGGTGGGTAATCGGGACACTGAAGCTTTCTTT,CAWEVGNRDTEAFF
TRBJ1-5,TRBV4-3,-,-,TGCGCCAGCAGCCAAGATCAGCGTAGCAATCAGCCCCAGCATTTT,CASSQDQRSNQPQHF
TRBJ2-3,TRBV7-3,TRBD1,-,TGTGCCAGCAGCTTAACGTCGGGACAGGGGGTAGGCGGCTATAACACAGATACGCAGTATTTT,CASSLTSGQGVGGYNTDTQYF
TRBJ2-5,TRBV19,TRBD2,-,TGTGCCAGTAGTCTCCCGGGAGGTGGAGAGACCCAGTACTTC,CASSLPGGGETQYF
TRBJ1-2,TRBV2,-,once,TGTGCCAGCCACCGGGGGGGCGGCTACACCTTC,CASHRGGGYTF
TRBJ1-4,TRBV19,-,few,TGTGCCAGTAGTATTCAGAGGCATGAAAAACTGTTTTTT,CASSIQRHEKLFF
TRBJ2-6,TRBV7-8,TRBD1,-,TGTGCCAGCAGCGCTCAGGGGGCTGGGGCCAACGTCCTGACTTTC,CASSAQGAGANVLTF
TRBJ1-2,TRBV5-4,-,once,TGTGCCAGCAGCAAGGGAGGGAAAGCTAACTATGGCTACACCTTC,CASSKGGKANYGYTF
TRBJ2-2,TRBV7-9,TRBD1,-,TGTGCCAGCGGACAGGTCCGGGGCGGGGAGCTGTTTTTT,CASGQVRGGELFF
TRBJ2-7,TRBV11-1,TRBD2,-,TGTGCCAGCAGCTTAGCGAGCGGGAGCTCCTACGAGCAGTACTTC,CASSLASGSSYEQYF
TRBJ1-2,TRBV10-3,-,-,TGTGCCATCAGTGCCGGGACACCAGCCTATGGCTACACCTTC,CAISAGTPAYGYTF
TRBJ1-1,TRBV27,-,-,TGTGCCAGCAGTTACACCACAGGAATCACTGAAGCTTTCTTT,CASSYTTGITEAFF
TRBJ2-2,TRBV29-1,TRBD1,-,TGCAGCGTTGGGACAGGGGTTCCCACCGGGGAACTGTTTTTT,CSVGTGVPTGELFF
TRBJ1-2,TRBV5-4,-,once,TGTGCCAGCAGCCCTTTAGAGGGCGCGAGGTCGGGCTACACCTTC,CASSPLEGARSGYTF
TRBJ1-4,TRBV5-1,-,-,TGCGCCAGCAGCTTGGCGGGAGACGGGAGAGAAAAACTGTTTTTT,CASSLAGDGREKLFF
TRBJ1-1,TRBV19,-,-,TGTGCCAGTAGTATTATGGGGCAGAGCGATACTGAAGCTTTCTTT,CASSIMGQSDTEAFF
TRBJ2-1,TRBV10-3,TRBD1,-,TGTGCCATCAGTGAGTCCGGACAGGGGCAGTTCTTC,CAISESGQGQFF
TRBJ2-1,TRBV18,TRBD1,-,TGTGCCAGCTCACCAAACAGGGGGCGGAATGAGCAGTTCTTC,CASSPNRGRNEQFF